This entry lists 7 T cell receptor beta chains sequenced from one sample in a study of a mutant IDH1 vaccine in newly diagnosed glioma. Time point in this sample: baseline, week 1 (first vaccination visit). Treatment noted: pre-vaccination baseline after standard-of-care therapy. Measured with immunoSEQ multiplex PCR; TCRdb has only the in-frame clones, and not every one. The table includes about 70,000 clones, around 83% detected once. This specimen was peripheral blood mononuclear cells (PBMCs), taken from a glioma patient treated with radiotherapy, temozolomide or both. The source is a woman under 30 with glioma. Some clones in this sample may be carry-over from other donors' samples.

The rearrangement links TRBV18 to TRBJ1-5; 11 bases match TRBD1. Trimming removed 6 bases from V and 4 bases from J; junction bases left unmatched: 2. CDR1 KGHSH and CDR2 LQKENI come from the germline V gene. CDR3 length: 14 residues. Written as DNA, the CDR3 is TGTGCCAGCTCGGGACAGGGGGTAAATCAGCCCCAGCATTTT. Translating it yields CASSGQGVNQPQHF.

CDR3 sequence: CASSRQGPSYEQYF. The CDR3, as DNA: TGTGCCAGCAGTCGACAGGGACCTTCCTACGAGCAGTACTTC. This chain uses TRBV6-6 with TRBJ2-7; TRBD1 matches 7 bases. J gave up 1 base and V 5 bases, and 5 bases lay outside the gene matches. This CDR3 spans 14 amino acids. Germline CDR1 is MNHNY and CDR2 is SVGAGI (reference sequence).

The table lists this clone with a count of one. V usage is TRBV19 and J usage is TRBJ1-3, with D possibly TRBD1 on 5 matching bases. CDR1 is LNHDA, CDR2 SQIVND, per germline (reference sequence). The V and J ends lost 5 bases and 0 bases respectively, with 11 bases between them. CDR3 length: 15 residues. CDR3 in amino acids: CASSRDRSSGNTIYF. The CDR3 DNA reads as TGTGCCAGTAGTCGGGACCGCTCCTCTGGAAACACCATATATTTT. Based on the CDR3 plus reference TRBV19 and TRBJ1-3, the full variable domain is DGGITQSPKYLFRKEGQNVTLSCEQNLNHDAMYWYRQDPGQGLRLIYYSQIVNDFQKGDIAEGYSVSREKKESFPLTVTSAQKNPTAFYLCASSRDRSSGNTIYFGEGSWLTVV.

The chain is built from TRBV6-1 and TRBJ2-1; 11 nucleotides line up with TRBD2. CDR1 and CDR2 from the germline V gene are MNHNS and SASEGT. Germline trimming cut 6 bases from V and 5 bases from J; bases unmatched to any gene: 0. The length of the CDR3 is 13 residues. CDR3 sequence: CASRLAGDNEQFF. The DNA of the CDR3 is TGTGCCAGCAGACTAGCGGGAGACAATGAGCAGTTCTTC.

The rearrangement uses TRBV25-1 and TRBJ1-5; tentatively, D is TRBD1 (6 bases). Germline V gives CDR1 MGHDK, CDR2 SYGVNS. CDR3 length: 14 amino acids. The germline V and J ends were trimmed by 5 bases and 4 bases, with 12 bases remaining between them. CDR3 sequence: CASSSHRANQPQHF. The CDR3 DNA sequence: TGTGCCAGCAGTTCTCACAGGGCTAATCAGCCCCAGCATTTT.

This chain joins TRBV6-6 and TRBJ1-5, with D unresolved. V was clipped by 6 bases and J by 2 bases, with 2 bases between them. The V gene's germline CDR1 is MNHNY and CDR2 SVGAGI (reference sequence). This CDR3 comprises 11 residues. This CDR3 reads CASRRNQPQHF. CDR3 coding DNA: TGTGCCAGCAGACGCAATCAGCCCCAGCATTTT.

The V call is TRBV7-9, the J call TRBJ2-7; a weak D match, TRBD1 (6 bases). V was shortened by 1 base and J by 0 bases, with 10 bases between the two germline ends. This CDR3 has 15 residues. Germline-derived CDR1 and CDR2 are SEHNR and FQNEAQ (reference sequence). This CDR3 reads CASSLVRDNSYEQYF. The CDR3 region has the DNA TGTGCCAGCAGCTTAGTCCGGGACAACTCCTACGAGCAGTACTTC.